What follows are 4 T cell receptor beta chains derived from one specimen sequenced in a study of response to subunit inactivated influenza vaccine. Using its own MiXCR run on the RT-PCR reads, TCRdb lists one record per CDR3 protein. The sample includes 400,000 to 550,000 distinct CDR3 sequences, 25% of them seen just once. The specimen was CD4+ T cells sorted from PBMCs, collected around 5 days after vaccination. These receptors were obtained from a man aged 45 to 65 who received an inactivated influenza vaccine.

This clonotype has more than one count but fewer than ten. An end of the junction does not agree with germline; a read error may underlie this. The chain employs TRBV20-1 and TRBJ2-3, with D perhaps matching TRBD2 (6 bases). Germline CDR1 reads DFQATT; CDR2 reads SNEGSKA (reference sequence). The CDR3 runs 12 residues. The CDR3 region is CSAREMRETQYF. CDR3 in DNA: TGCAGTGCGAGAGAGATGCGGGAAACGCAGTATTTT.

V and J are TRBV20-1 and TRBJ2-1, with a tentative D call TRBD2 (6 bases). There are 12 residues in the CDR3. V was clipped by 3 bases and J by 6 bases, with 9 bases between them. CDR1 DFQATT and CDR2 SNEGSKA come from the germline V gene (reference sequence). For the CDR3, the DNA is TGCAGTGCTAGCTCCGGGGGCAATGAGCAGTTCTTC. Translating gives CSASSGGNEQFF.

The chain employs TRBV5-1 and TRBJ1-5; no clear D. The V end lost 4 bases, the J end lost 0 bases, and 11 bases lay between the germline ends. CDR1 is SGHRS and CDR2 is YFSETQ in the germline V gene. This CDR3 contains 15 residues. The DNA of the CDR3 is TGCGCCAGCAGCCCCAACGCGGGTAGCAATCAGCCCCAGCATTTT. It codes for CASSPNAGSNQPQHF. Using reference TRBV5-1 and TRBJ1-5 for the parts outside the CDR3, the full variable domain is KAGVTQTPRYLIKTRGQQVTLSCSPISGHRSVSWYQQTPGQGLQFLFEYFSETQRNKGNFPGRFSGRQFSNSRSEMNVSTLELGDSALYLCASSPNAGSNQPQHFGDGTRLSIL.

This clonotype appeared a few times. This chain connects TRBV12-3 or TRBV12-4 to TRBJ2-7; D is possibly TRBD1 (5 bases). CDR3 size: 16 residues. V lost 10 bases to trimming and J lost 5 bases, with 27 bases between them. The CDR3 region is CAKPGKPGEGVHEQYF. CDR3 bases: TGTGCCAAGCCTGGTAAGCCTGGCGAAGGGGTACACGAGCAGTACTTC.